These 23 T cell receptor beta chains were all obtained from the same sample, sequenced in a study of T cell responses to AZD1222 COVID-19 vaccine. The method was immunoSEQ multiplex PCR; TCRdb's version includes in-frame clones alone and lacks a portion of them. The data contain roughly 140,000 clones, around 88% of them singletons. Specimen: peripheral blood, collected on day 0 of AZD1222 vaccination. These receptors all stem from an adult in good health.

The CDR3 is CAWSASDRGNQPQHF. The CDR3 nucleotides read TGTGCCTGGAGTGCCTCGGACAGGGGCAATCAGCCCCAGCATTTT. J is TRBJ1-5 and V is TRBV30, with 8 bases matching TRBD1. The CDR3 length is 15 residues. Losses at the gene ends were 1 base for V and 2 bases for J; bases not matched to a gene: 4. Germline values: CDR1 GTSNPN, CDR2 SVGIG (reference sequence).

The chain couples TRBV12-5 to TRBJ2-7; D is undetermined. The CDR3 runs 14 residues. CDR1 and CDR2 (germline): LGHNT, FRNRAP. Trimming removed 6 bases from V and 3 bases from J, with 15 bases in between. The CDR3 region is CASGRTGEGYEQYF. DNA of the CDR3: TGTGCTAGTGGCAGGACGGGTGAAGGCTACGAGCAGTACTTC.

The chain combines TRBV28 with TRBJ1-1; D call uncertain. CDR1 and CDR2 (germline): MDHEN, SYDVKM. The V end lost 8 bases, the J end lost 4 bases, and 11 bases lay between the germline ends. CDR3 length: 12 amino acids. The DNA of the CDR3 is TGTGCCAGCGGGATGGGTGGCACTGAAGCTTTCTTT. This translates into CASGMGGTEAFF.

The rearrangement joins TRBV6-2 or TRBV6-3 to TRBJ1-2; 9 bases fit TRBD1. Germline assignment: CDR1 MNHEY and CDR2 SVGEGT. Trimming removed 6 bases from V and 2 bases from J; junction bases left unmatched: 7. The CDR3 length is 15 residues. The CDR3 sequence: CASSVSGTGNYGYTF. In nucleotides, the CDR3 is TGTGCCAGCAGCGTATCCGGGACAGGGAACTATGGCTACACCTTC.

The J gene is TRBJ2-1, the V gene TRBV28, with D tentatively TRBD1 (5 bases). V lost 4 bases and J 8 bases, leaving 21 bases between the germline ends. The CDR3 sequence is 16 residues long. Germline CDR1 MDHEN, CDR2 SYDVKM. Written as DNA, the CDR3 is TGTGCCAGCAGTTCAGGGCCGGACCTACGCTGGGATGAGCAGTTCTTC. It encodes CASSSGPDLRWDEQFF.

The rearrangement uses TRBV10-3 and TRBJ1-1, with D unclear. The CDR3 loop spans 13 amino acids. Germline V lookup: CDR1 ENHRY, CDR2 SYGVKD. V gave up 2 bases and J gave up 2 bases, with 6 bases separating them. CDR3 bases: TGTGCCATCAGTGAGCGGGGAAACACTGAAGCTTTCTTT. This gives the protein CAISERGNTEAFF.

V usage is TRBV3-1 (or the pseudogene TRBV3-2) and J usage is TRBJ2-5; D may be TRBD1 (5 bases). Per germline, CDR1 LGHDT and CDR2 YNNKEL (reference sequence). The CDR3 sequence is 16 residues long. V was cut by 1 base and J by 3 bases, with 15 bases left in between. Here the CDR3 reads CASSQGPGQGEETQYF. DNA for the CDR3: TGTGCCAGCAGCCAAGGGCCGGGCCAAGGGGAAGAGACCCAGTACTTC.

The chain uses TRBV6-4 and TRBJ2-1; the match to TRBD1 covers 7 bases. Trimming at V came to 4 bases and at J to 6 bases, leaving 3 bases not matched to a gene. The CDR3 consists of 13 residues. The germline V gene encodes CDR1 MRHNA and CDR2 SNTAGT. The CDR3 is CASSATGTNEQFF. DNA of the CDR3: TGTGCCAGCAGTGCGACAGGGACCAATGAGCAGTTCTTC.

The V gene is TRBV28, the J gene TRBJ1-5; D is possibly TRBD1 (5 bases). V lost 7 bases and J 6 bases, leaving 10 bases between the germline ends. CDR3 size: 12 residues. The germline V gene has CDR1 MDHEN and CDR2 SYDVKM. CDR3 protein: CASISGTQPQHF. The CDR3 DNA reads TGTGCCAGCATCTCCGGGACTCAGCCCCAGCATTTT.

This chain joins TRBV19 and TRBJ2-3; TRBD2 agrees at 10 bases. The CDR3 has 15 amino acids. Germline V gene data show CDR1 as LNHDA and CDR2 as SQIVND (reference sequence). V shed 8 bases and J 4 bases; nucleotides not matched to a gene: 9. The CDR3 spells CASGRASGRADTQYF. The DNA of the CDR3 is TGTGCCAGTGGGCGTGCTAGCGGGAGAGCAGATACGCAGTATTTT.

The chain links TRBV29-1 to TRBJ2-1; 7 bases map to TRBD2. The CDR3 loop spans 14 amino acids. Unmatched junction bases numbered 5, after V lost 6 bases and J lost 0 bases. Germline CDR1 and CDR2: SQVTM and ANQGSEA. The CDR3 sequence is CSVRGGSSYNEQFF. The CDR3 DNA reads TGCAGCGTGCGCGGGGGTAGCTCCTACAATGAGCAGTTCTTC.

J is TRBJ2-1 and V is TRBV12-3 or TRBV12-4; D call uncertain. Trimming pared 8 bases from V and 6 bases from J, leaving 8 bases between. The CDR3 has 11 amino acids. In DNA form, the CDR3 reads TGTGCCAGCTCCAGTTTCAATGAGCAGTTCTTC. Translating it yields CASSSFNEQFF.

A note on this clone: The same CDR3 also results from other DNA sequences found in this sample. This chain connects TRBV6-4 to TRBJ2-1; 10 bases map to TRBD2. The CDR3 extends over 15 amino acids. V was pared by 0 bases and J by 4 bases, with 0 bases of the junction left unmatched. The germline V gene encodes CDR1 MRHNA and CDR2 SNTAGT. CDR3 sequence: CASSDSAGGYNEQFF. The CDR3 DNA follows: TGTGCCAGCAGTGACTCAGCGGGAGGGTACAATGAGCAGTTCTTC.

This rearrangement joins TRBV7-2 to TRBJ1-1; D is ambiguous. V was cut by 5 bases and J by 4 bases, with 17 bases left in between. The CDR3 loop spans 15 amino acids. CDR1 is SGHTA and CDR2 is FQGNSA in the germline V gene. The CDR3 here is CASSPILGMTTEAFF. The CDR3 DNA follows: TGTGCCAGCAGCCCTATCTTGGGCATGACCACTGAAGCTTTCTTT.

The chain couples TRBV9 to TRBJ1-6; D ambiguous. This CDR3 is built from 15 residues. V was cut by 0 bases and J by 1 base, with 5 bases left in between. From germline, CDR1 is SGDLS and CDR2 YYNGEE. The CDR3 sequence: CASSVGGSYNSPLHF. The CDR3 nucleotides are TGTGCCAGCAGCGTAGGTGGGTCCTATAATTCACCCCTCCACTTT.

The chain is built from TRBV19 and TRBJ2-2; tentative D call: TRBD2 (5 bases). Trimming removed 5 bases from V and 8 bases from J, with 12 bases in between. This CDR3 is built from 13 residues. The germline V gene has CDR1 LNHDA and CDR2 SQIVND (reference sequence). CDR3 nucleotides: TGTGCCAGTAGTGAGGGCGGTTGGGGGGAGCTGTTTTTT. Its translation is CASSEGGWGELFF.

V usage is TRBV23-1 and J usage is TRBJ1-2, with D possibly matching TRBD1 (5 bases). TRBV23-1 is assigned to the ORF class and has an uncertain function. The CDR3 covers 16 residues. The ends were cut back, 1 base at V and 6 bases at J, with 18 bases in the middle. Here the CDR3 DNA reads TGCGCCAGCAGTCAATTCTTTATTGGGACCTTGAATGGCTACACCTTC. This sequence encodes CASSQFFIGTLNGYTF.

This chain joins TRBV5-6 and TRBJ1-5, with no clear D. The CDR3 has 12 residues. Germline loops: CDR1 SGHDT, CDR2 YYEEEE. The V end lost 1 base, the J end lost 7 bases, and 6 bases lay between the germline ends. This chain's CDR3 is CASSLLHQPQHF. The CDR3 DNA reads TGTGCCAGCAGCTTGTTACACCAGCCCCAGCATTTT.

This clone appeared a single time. The chain recombines TRBV7-2 with TRBJ2-3; D remains ambiguous. V shed 2 bases and J shed 3 bases, with 0 bases lying between them. Germline values: CDR1 SGHTA, CDR2 FQGNSA. The length of the CDR3 is 11 residues. In DNA, the CDR3 is TGTGCCAGCAGCTTAACAGATACGCAGTATTTT. Its translation: CASSLTDTQYF.

The CDR3 DNA sequence: TGTGCCAGCAGCCCCCGACAGGGAGTCCCCTACGAGCAGTACTTC. Translation gives CASSPRQGVPYEQYF. J is TRBJ2-7 and V is TRBV14, with 7 bases aligning to TRBD1. The CDR3 has 15 residues. V was pared by 4 bases and J by 2 bases, with 8 bases of the junction left unmatched. Germline CDR1 is SGHDN and CDR2 is FVKESK.

The chain employs TRBV6-5 and TRBJ1-1, with D possibly TRBD1 on 5 matching bases. With 7 bases removed from V and 4 bases from J, the gap between germline ends came to 16 bases. The V gene's germline CDR1 is MNHEY and CDR2 SVGAGI. The CDR3 is 14 residues long. The CDR3 nucleotides are TGTGCCAGCAAACCAGGGTCCTACAGCACTGAAGCTTTCTTT. This codes for CASKPGSYSTEAFF.

The V and J genes are TRBV3-1 (or the pseudogene TRBV3-2) and TRBJ2-7, with 12 positions matching TRBD2. Germline CDR1 and CDR2: LGHDT and YNNKEL (reference sequence). This CDR3 is 15 amino acids long. Trimming removed 3 bases from V and 4 bases from J; junction bases left unmatched: 4. This CDR3 reads CASSHSTSGGYEQYF. The CDR3 region has the DNA TGTGCCAGCAGCCACTCCACTAGCGGGGGGTACGAGCAGTACTTC.

This chain links TRBV19 with TRBJ1-2, with D possibly TRBD1 on 5 matching bases. The CDR3 consists of 13 residues. The germline gives CDR1 LNHDA, CDR2 SQIVND (reference sequence). V gave up 6 bases and J gave up 6 bases, with 14 bases separating them. The CDR3 here is CASRFPGTNGYTF. The CDR3, as DNA: TGTGCCAGTAGATTCCCAGGGACGAATGGCTACACCTTC.